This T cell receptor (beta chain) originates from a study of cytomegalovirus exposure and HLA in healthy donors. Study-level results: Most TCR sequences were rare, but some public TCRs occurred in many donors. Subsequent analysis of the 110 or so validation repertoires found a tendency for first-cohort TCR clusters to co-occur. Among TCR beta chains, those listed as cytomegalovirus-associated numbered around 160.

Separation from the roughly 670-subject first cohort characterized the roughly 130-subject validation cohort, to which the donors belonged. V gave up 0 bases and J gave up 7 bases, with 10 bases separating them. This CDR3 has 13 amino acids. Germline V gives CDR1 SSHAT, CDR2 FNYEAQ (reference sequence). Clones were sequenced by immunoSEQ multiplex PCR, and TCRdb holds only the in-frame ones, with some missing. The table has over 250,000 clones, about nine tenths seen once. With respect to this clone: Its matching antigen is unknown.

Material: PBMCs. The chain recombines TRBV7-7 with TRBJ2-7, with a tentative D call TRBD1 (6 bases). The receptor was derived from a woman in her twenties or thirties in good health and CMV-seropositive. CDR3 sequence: CASSLAQGSEQYF. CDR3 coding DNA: TGTGCCAGCAGCTTAGCGCAGGGGAGTGAGCAGTACTTC.